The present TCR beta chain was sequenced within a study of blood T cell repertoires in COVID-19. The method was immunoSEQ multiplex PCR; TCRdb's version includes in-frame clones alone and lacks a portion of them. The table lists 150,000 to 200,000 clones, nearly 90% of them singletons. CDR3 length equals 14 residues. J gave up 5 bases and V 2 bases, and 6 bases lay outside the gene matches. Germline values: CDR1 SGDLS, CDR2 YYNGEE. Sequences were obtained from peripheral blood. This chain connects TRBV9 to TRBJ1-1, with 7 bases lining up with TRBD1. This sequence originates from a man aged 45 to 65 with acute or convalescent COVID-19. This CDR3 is CASSVTGVGTEAFF. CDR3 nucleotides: TGTGCCAGCAGCGTTACAGGGGTAGGAACTGAAGCTTTCTTT.